Given below is one TCR beta chain in context. Antigen: not known. The record originates from a study of blood T cells in healthy people across ages. Combining a sample-barcoded 5' primer with a J-beta primer mix, a second PCR ran for roughly 6 to 12 cycles. TCRdb independently ran MiXCR on the 5' RACE reads; one entry per CDR3 protein. The sample has 1.5 million to 2 million distinct CDR3 sequences, about 35% seen once. At least 5.5 micrograms of total RNA were extracted per sample. Study results and limitations: Leaving the PBMCs unsorted stopped any conclusive comparison of naive versus antigen-experienced cells. Age brought a roughly linear fall in TCR beta diversity measured per million T cells.

The CDR3 has 12 amino acids. Trimming removed 6 bases at V and 10 bases at J, with 15 bases between. Germline V gives CDR1 MNHEY, CDR2 SVGAGI. The receptor comes from a woman in her 30s in good health. The V and J genes are TRBV6-5 and TRBJ1-2; D is unresolved. Sequenced sample: blood. The DNA for the CDR3 is TGTGCCAGCAGCGGCCGATATAACGTCTACACCTTC. It translates to CASSGRYNVYTF.